Sequencing of this T cell receptor beta chain was carried out in a study of siplizumab effects on memory and regulatory T cells. Study conclusions and caveats: Siplizumab significantly reduced alloreactive sequences traceable to unstimulated CD4+ memory cells. The mean Treg-derived percentage of mappable alloreactive CD4+ clones was around 69% with siplizumab compared with about 27% in controls. Proliferating Tregs taken from siplizumab cultures were not shown to have a confirmed suppressive function. Naive T cells were seemingly more diverse than memory cells, and major contributions to the alloresponse seemed to be made by them.

Sequencing used immunoSEQ multiplex PCR; TCRdb keeps in-frame clones, though not all of them. The table includes about 100,000 clones, just under 95% detected once. Germline trimming cut 2 bases from V and 4 bases from J; bases unmatched to any gene: 4. This CDR3 comprises 13 residues. Germline V lookup: CDR1 GTSNPN, CDR2 SVGIG (reference sequence). Concerning this clone: Its antigen is undetermined.

Sequencing was done on a sample of non-Treg CD4+ T cells sorted from blood. The chain carries TRBV30 and TRBJ2-7; 8 bases match TRBD1. This clonotype was sampled from a human donor in good health. CDR3 bases: TGTGCCTGGAGTCGACAGGGGTTGTACGAGCAGTACTTC. Translating gives CAWSRQGLYEQYF.